This note documents a single T cell receptor beta chain sequence. The target antigen is unknown. Data came from immunoSEQ multiplex PCR; TCRdb stores just in-frame clones and leaves some out. The data hold about 14,000 clones, with around 87% observed a single time. The data belong to a study of PD-L1 blockade in urothelial cancer. Study-level information: Male patients with bladder-origin urothelial cancer numbered about nine tenths of the roughly 30.

Study-level findings and limits: Pretreatment peripheral blood TCR clonality that fell below the median predicted better survival among the patients studied.

Germline trimming cut 3 bases from V and 5 bases from J; bases unmatched to any gene: 3. CDR1 is KGHSH, CDR2 LQKENI, per germline. The CDR3 is 16 amino acids. This receptor was taken from a man aged 65-85 years with urothelial cancer. The V gene is TRBV18, the J gene TRBJ2-1; 14 bases are a match to TRBD2. Sample: PBMCs, taken around atezolizumab (anti-PD-L1) treatment. The CDR3 here is CASSPRLAGGHNEQFF. The DNA of the CDR3 is TGTGCCAGCTCACCGCGACTAGCGGGGGGGCACAATGAGCAGTTCTTC.